The 2 T cell receptor beta chains presented below share a single source sample, sequenced in a study of T cell responses to AZD1222 COVID-19 vaccine (dated by TCRdb to the early 2020s). Library generation was performed with the immunoSEQ multiplex PCR assay. As stored in TCRdb, this immuneACCESS dataset retains in-frame rearrangements with V and J assigned. A fraction of the clones does not appear; measured against another copy, unresolved V genes explain less than half of the discrepancy, and the remainder lacks a known reason. This sample lists 190,000 or so clones; roughly nine tenths were detected once. The top ten clones comprise approximately 3.4% of the sample. Sample time point, as interpreted from the label and publication: about 28 days (+/-7) after the second vaccine dose. This specimen consisted of peripheral blood, obtained 28 days after the second AZD1222 dose. The receptors stem from an adult who received the AZD1222 COVID-19 vaccine.

This chain connects TRBV28 to TRBJ2-5, with 7 bases lining up with TRBD1. J gave up 4 bases and V 6 bases, and 2 bases lay outside the gene matches. CDR3 length: 12 residues. Germline-derived CDR1 and CDR2 are MDHEN and SYDVKM. The CDR3 DNA reads as TGTGCCAGCAGACAGGGGACAGAGACCCAGTACTTC. Residues: CASRQGTETQYF.

V gene TRBV6-2 or TRBV6-3 combines with J gene TRBJ2-7; 9 nucleotides align to TRBD1. CDR1 and CDR2 (germline): MNHEY, SVGEGT. The CDR3 covers 16 residues. Germline trimming cut 0 bases from V and 4 bases from J; bases unmatched to any gene: 7. CDR3 DNA: TGTGCCAGCAGTTACTCCGTTGGGACAGGGAAATACGAGCAGTACTTC. The encoded protein is CASSYSVGTGKYEQYF.